This passage covers 6 T cell receptor beta chains from one sample sequenced in a study of blood T cell repertoires in COVID-19. Measured with immunoSEQ multiplex PCR; TCRdb has only the in-frame clones, and not every one. The table includes under 300,000 clones, just under 85% detected once. Sequencing used peripheral blood. The receptors were gathered from a woman aged 55-70 years with active or convalescent COVID-19.

The gene calls are TRBV6-6 and TRBJ1-4; D possibly corresponds to TRBD1 (5 bases). V lost 2 bases to trimming and J lost 2 bases, with 9 bases between them. The CDR3 is 15 amino acids. Germline-derived CDR1 and CDR2 are MNHNY and SVGAGI (reference sequence). The CDR3 region has the DNA TGTGCCAGCAGTTACGTGGGGGGGACTAATGAAAAACTGTTTTTT. Its translation: CASSYVGGTNEKLFF.

The genes are TRBV18 and TRBJ1-2; D might be TRBD1 (5 bases). CDR1 and CDR2 (germline): KGHSH, LQKENI. CDR3 length equals 14 residues. V lost 0 bases to trimming and J lost 7 bases, with 12 bases between them. In nucleotides, the CDR3 is TGTGCCAGCTCACCACCCATTCAGGGCTCTGGCTACACCTTC. Protein sequence: CASSPPIQGSGYTF.

The CDR3 sequence: CASSASANTGELFF. In DNA, the CDR3 is TGTGCCAGCAGCGCCAGCGCGAACACCGGGGAGCTGTTTTTT. This chain uses TRBV12-1 with TRBJ2-2; the table names TRBD2, a call not compared with the DNA. TRBV12-1 is termed a pseudogene. The CDR3 is 14 residues long.

The rearrangement links TRBV18 to TRBJ2-2; 7 bases map to TRBD1. Trimming cost V 8 bases and J 7 bases; bases outside gene matches: 16. The CDR3 has 16 amino acids. CDR1 and CDR2 (germline): KGHSH, LQKENI. CDR3 coding DNA: TGTGCCAGCACGGACAAGATTACAGGGGCCGGCGGGGAGCTGTTTTTT. Its translation: CASTDKITGAGGELFF.

In this sample, this clone turned up a few times. The chain recombines TRBV18 with TRBJ1-2; D unclear. Trimming took off 3 bases at V and 5 bases at J, with 10 bases between the two ends. Germline values: CDR1 KGHSH, CDR2 LQKENI. The CDR3 totals 13 residues. CDR3 nucleotides: TGTGCCAGCTCACCCCAGGAGGTATATGGCTACACCTTC. As protein: CASSPQEVYGYTF.

The V gene is TRBV19, the J gene TRBJ2-2, with TRBD1 matching over 10 bases. In germline, CDR1 is LNHDA, CDR2 SQIVND (reference sequence). The V and J ends lost 2 bases and 4 bases, in that order; junction bases with no gene match: 10. This CDR3 region has 18 residues. In DNA, the CDR3 is TGTGCCAGTAGTATAAGCGCCCGGACAGGGGGGGGCACCGGGGAGCTGTTTTTT. Translation: CASSISARTGGGTGELFF. Full variable domain (remainder filled in from reference TRBV19 and TRBJ2-2): DGGITQSPKYLFRKEGQNVTLSCEQNLNHDAMYWYRQDPGQGLRLIYYSQIVNDFQKGDIAEGYSVSREKKESFPLTVTSAQKNPTAFYLCASSISARTGGGTGELFFGEGSRLTVL.